This T cell receptor (beta chain) was observed in a study of response to subunit inactivated influenza vaccine. General study points: Authors suggested each seasonal influenza vaccination recruits few new T cells.

TCRdb redid the calling of the RT-PCR reads with MiXCR, one entry per CDR3 protein. This table holds some 500,000 distinct CDR3 sequences, 25% found once. This CDR3 contains 15 residues. V dropped 2 bases and J dropped 0; count of bases not matched to a gene: 6. Germline CDR1 is GTSNPN and CDR2 is SVGIG (reference sequence). As regards this clonotype: Its antigen is currently unknown.

This receptor was taken from a man aged 45 to 65 who received an inactivated influenza vaccine. The sample was CD4+ T cells sorted from PBMCs, taken more than 4 days after vaccination. V usage is TRBV30 and J usage is TRBJ1-2, with 7 bases lining up with TRBD1. DNA of the CDR3: TGTGCCTGGAGTATCTACGGGACAGCTAACTATGGCTACACCTTC. Translated, it gives CAWSIYGTANYGYTF.